What follows are 14 T cell receptor beta chains derived from one specimen sequenced in a study of early T cells in non-severe SARS-CoV-2 infection. TCRdb analysed the 5' RACE reads with MiXCR anew, one entry per CDR3 protein. Of approximately 33,000 distinct CDR3 sequences in the sample, just under 4% were seen once. Sequencing input: whole blood. These receptors were collected from an adult who was a healthcare worker with PCR-confirmed SARS-CoV-2 infection or an uninfected control (not recorded which).

This clonotype occurred many times. The chain combines TRBV19 with TRBJ2-1; no clear D. CDR3 length equals 13 residues. The V gene's germline CDR1 is LNHDA and CDR2 SQIVND (reference sequence). Deletions cut 1 base from V and 9 bases from J, with 10 bases between. The CDR3 is CASSIGRSLEQFF. The CDR3 DNA sequence: TGTGCCAGTAGTATAGGACGGAGTCTTGAGCAGTTCTTC.

This clonotype was detected many times. The J gene is TRBJ1-1, the V gene TRBV2, with D possibly TRBD1 on 6 matching bases. CDR3 length: 12 residues. Germline-derived CDR1 and CDR2 are SNHLY and FYNNEI. V was clipped by 5 bases and J by 5 bases, with 9 bases between them. The CDR3 region is CASSYTGTEAFF. The CDR3 bases are TGTGCCAGCAGTTATACAGGGACTGAAGCTTTCTTT. The whole variable domain, filled in from reference TRBV2 and TRBJ1-1, reads EPEVTQTPSHQVTQMGQEVILRCVPISNHLYFYWYRQILGQKVEFLVSFYNNEISEKSEIFDDQFSVERPDGSNFTLKIRSTKLEDSAMYFCASSYTGTEAFFGQGTRLTVV.

This clonotype was observed at least ten times. The chain couples TRBV29-1 to TRBJ2-3, with no clear D. CDR1 is SQVTM and CDR2 is ANQGSEA in the germline V gene. The length of the CDR3 is 13 residues. The V end lost 4 bases, the J end lost 0 bases, and 8 bases lay between the germline ends. The CDR3 loop reads CSVGIGSTDTQYF. CDR3 nucleotide sequence: TGCAGCGTTGGCATCGGTAGCACAGATACGCAGTATTTT.

This clonotype appeared once. Just one base apart from a much larger clone, this may be a read error. V usage is TRBV6-5 and J usage is TRBJ2-1; 10 bases agree with TRBD2. CDR1 MNHEY and CDR2 SVGAGI come from the germline V gene. The CDR3 has 13 amino acids. The CDR3 is CVSKLAGYNEQFF. The CDR3 DNA reads TGTGTCAGCAAACTAGCGGGGTACAATGAGCAGTTCTTC.

This clonotype was recorded many times. The chain carries TRBV29-1 and TRBJ1-1; 7 bases align to TRBD1. There are 13 residues in the CDR3. CDR1 and CDR2 (germline): SQVTM, ANQGSEA. With 8 bases clipped from V and 1 base from J, the junction kept 7 bases outside the gene matches. The CDR3 DNA follows: TGCAGCCTCATCACAGGGGCGAACACTGAAGCTTTCTTT. Amino acids: CSLITGANTEAFF.

This clonotype was seen ten or more times. J is TRBJ2-3 and V is TRBV28, with D uncertain. The CDR3 is made up of 14 amino acids. Trimming took off 6 bases at V and 6 bases at J, with 16 bases between the two ends. Germline assignment: CDR1 MDHEN and CDR2 SYDVKM. The CDR3 DNA reads TGTGCCAGCAGCCCGGCAGGTCGAATCGATACGCAGTATTTT. As protein: CASSPAGRIDTQYF.

This clonotype was seen repeatedly, ten times or more. The J gene is TRBJ1-5, the V gene TRBV3-1; possible D gene TRBD1, 6 bases. V was trimmed by 1 base and J by 3 bases, leaving 13 bases between them. The CDR3 contains 16 residues. Germline CDR1 reads LGHDT; CDR2 reads YNNKEL (reference sequence). CDR3 in amino acids: CASSQGTGYSNQPQHF. Here the CDR3 DNA reads TGTGCCAGCAGCCAAGGAACAGGGTATTCCAATCAGCCCCAGCATTTT. The entire variable domain, with the rest obtained from reference TRBV3-1 and TRBJ1-5, is as follows: DTAVSQTPKYLVTQMGNDKSIKCEQNLGHDTMYWYKQDSKKFLKIMFSYNNKELIINETVPNRFSPKSPDKAHLNLHINSLELGDSAVYFCASSQGTGYSNQPQHFGDGTRLSIL.

This clonotype was picked up many times. The chain joins TRBV12-3 or TRBV12-4 to TRBJ2-4; 8 bases fit TRBD2. V trimming: 6 bases; J trimming: 6 bases; junction bases outside the gene matches: 7. CDR3 length equals 14 residues. In DNA form, the CDR3 reads TGTGCCAGCAGCCCCATAGGACTAGCAAACATTCAGTACTTC. Translating it yields CASSPIGLANIQYF.

This clonotype was seen at least ten times. The V gene is TRBV6-5, the J gene TRBJ2-1; 7 nucleotides line up with TRBD2. Germline lookup yields CDR1 MNHEY and CDR2 SVGAGI. The V segment lost 6 bases and the J segment 13 bases; nucleotides outside the gene matches: 12. The CDR3 extends over 13 amino acids. Here the CDR3 DNA reads TGTGCCAGCAGATCCACGACTAGCCGGATCCAGTTCTTC. As protein: CASRSTTSRIQFF.

This clonotype came up many times. J is TRBJ1-1 and V is TRBV12-3 or TRBV12-4; 7 bases are shared with TRBD1. This CDR3 comprises 13 residues. Trimming removed 6 bases from V and 4 bases from J; junction bases left unmatched: 5. The CDR3 nucleotides read TGTGCCAGCAGCCCTGACAGGGTCACTGAAGCTTTCTTT. Encoded protein: CASSPDRVTEAFF.

This clonotype was detected many times. V usage is TRBV7-9 and J usage is TRBJ2-5; D is undetermined. This CDR3 has 13 residues. V gave up 5 bases and J gave up 3 bases, with 10 bases separating them. Germline lookup yields CDR1 SEHNR and CDR2 FQNEAQ (reference sequence). This chain's CDR3 is CASSATEEETQYF. The DNA of the CDR3 is TGTGCCAGCAGCGCCACAGAGGAAGAGACCCAGTACTTC.

This clonotype was observed at least ten times. This chain uses TRBV18 with TRBJ2-1; a weak D match, TRBD1 (6 bases). Looked up from germline, CDR1 is KGHSH and CDR2 is LQKENI. The CDR3 is made up of 11 amino acids. The V end was cut by 3 bases, the J end by 16 bases, with 13 bases between. The DNA of the CDR3 is TGTGCCAGCTCACCCTCGGACAGTCAATTCTTC. Amino acid sequence: CASSPSDSQFF.

In its sample, this clonotype was seen a few times. The DNA for the CDR3 is TGCGCCAGCAGCCAGGGACCCATGGCCGGGGAGCTGTTTTTT. It specifies CASSQGPMAGELFF. The chain carries TRBV5-1 and TRBJ2-2; D possibly matches TRBD1 or TRBD2 (5 bases each). Germline V CDR1 and CDR2: SGHRS, YFSETQ. CDR3 length: 14 amino acids. V lost 4 bases, J lost 6 bases, and 13 bases lay in between.

Ten or more counts support this clonotype. The CDR3 protein is CSVGQGSYGYTF. CDR3 nucleotide sequence: TGCAGCGTTGGCCAGGGATCCTATGGCTACACCTTC. The chain has TRBV29-1 and TRBJ1-2; D is perhaps TRBD1 (5 bases). CDR3 length equals 12 residues. V lost 4 bases and J 4 bases, leaving 10 bases between the germline ends. In germline, CDR1 is SQVTM, CDR2 ANQGSEA. The variable domain in full, with the rest retrieved from reference TRBV29-1 and TRBJ1-2, is SAVISQKPSRDICQRGTSLTIQCQVDSQVTMMFWYRQQPGQSLTLIATANQGSEATYESGFVIDKFPISRPNLTFSTLTVSNMSPEDSSIYLCSVGQGSYGYTFGSGTRLTVV.